Following are 24 T cell receptor beta chains from one sample sequenced in a study of technical replicates of blood from several donors. Assay: immunoSEQ multiplex PCR; the TCRdb copy retains only in-frame clones and omits some. The table shows roughly 15,000 clones, with approximately 80% occurring only once. Input material: PBMCs. The receptors originated from a human donor in good health.

The chain's CDR3 is CASSGTDINQPQHF. CDR3 nucleotides: TGTGCCAGCAGTGGGACGGACATCAATCAGCCCCAGCATTTT. The genes are TRBV2 and TRBJ1-5; possibly TRBD1 for D (5 bases). V was trimmed by 4 bases and J by 3 bases, leaving 10 bases between them. The CDR3 totals 14 residues. Germline values: CDR1 SNHLY, CDR2 FYNNEI. Based on the CDR3 plus reference TRBV2 and TRBJ1-5, the full variable domain is EPEVTQTPSHQVTQMGQEVILRCVPISNHLYFYWYRQILGQKVEFLVSFYNNEISEKSEIFDDQFSVERPDGSNFTLKIRSTKLEDSAMYFCASSGTDINQPQHFGDGTRLSIL.

DNA for the CDR3: TGTGCCAGCAGCCCCGACAGGGGCACCTCCTACGAGCAGTACTTC. Translation: CASSPDRGTSYEQYF. The V call is TRBV5-4, the J call TRBJ2-7; the match to TRBD1 covers 8 bases. CDR1 SGHNT and CDR2 YYREEE come from the germline V gene (reference sequence). With 4 bases clipped from V and 0 bases from J, the junction kept 6 bases outside the gene matches. This CDR3 comprises 15 residues.

The rearrangement joins TRBV7-2 to TRBJ2-7; TRBD1 might be the D (6 bases). Trimming stripped 1 base from V and 6 bases from J, with 13 bases between. The CDR3 spans 14 residues. Germline CDR1 is SGHTA and CDR2 is FQGNSA. The CDR3 coding sequence is TGTGCCAGCAGCTTAGGGCAGGGGAGTGGCGAGCAGTACTTC. Its translation is CASSLGQGSGEQYF.

The V and J genes are TRBV28 and TRBJ2-7, with D perhaps TRBD2 (5 bases). This CDR3 has 14 amino acids. V was clipped by 6 bases and J by 3 bases, with 15 bases between them. Germline loops: CDR1 MDHEN, CDR2 SYDVKM. Written as DNA, the CDR3 is TGTGCCAGCAGCCCTCCAGAGGGCTACTACGAGCAGTACTTC. Translating it yields CASSPPEGYYEQYF.

The J gene is TRBJ1-2, the V gene TRBV4-1; D is possibly TRBD1 (6 bases). Germline loops: CDR1 MGHRA, CDR2 YSYEKL. V shed 2 bases and J shed 7 bases, with 17 bases lying between them. The CDR3 loop spans 15 amino acids. The CDR3 DNA reads TGCGCCAGCAGCCAACCAGAACAGGGCTGGTTTGGCTACACCTTC. Protein sequence: CASSQPEQGWFGYTF.

The chain recombines TRBV6-1 with TRBJ2-7; D uncertain. The CDR3 covers 11 residues. Germline CDR1 reads MNHNS; CDR2 reads SASEGT. V lost 4 bases and J 5 bases, leaving 6 bases between the germline ends. This chain's CDR3 is CASSGNHEQYF. The CDR3, as DNA: TGTGCCAGCAGTGGTAATCACGAGCAGTACTTC.

By proportion, this clone is medium-sized. The chain uses TRBV27 and TRBJ2-7, with 8 positions matching TRBD1. The CDR3 consists of 13 residues. The V gene's germline CDR1 is MNHEY and CDR2 SMNVEV (reference sequence). With 5 bases clipped from V and 6 bases from J, the junction kept 6 bases outside the gene matches. The CDR3 bases are TGTGCCAGCAGTCCGACAGGGGCTGGCGAGCAGTACTTC. Its protein is CASSPTGAGEQYF.

V is TRBV14 and J is TRBJ1-2; D is possibly TRBD1 (6 bases). Germline lookup yields CDR1 SGHDN and CDR2 FVKESK. The CDR3 has 16 amino acids. The germline V and J ends were trimmed by 3 bases and 2 bases, with 16 bases remaining between them. CDR3 nucleotide sequence: TGTGCCAGCAGCCAGGACAGACGCTTACAGAACTATGGCTACACCTTC. Translated: CASSQDRRLQNYGYTF.

The V call is TRBV2, the J call TRBJ2-2; 8 nucleotides match TRBD1. With V trimmed by 6 bases and J by 2 bases, 5 bases remained unmatched. Germline V CDR1 and CDR2: SNHLY, FYNNEI. CDR3 length: 15 amino acids. The CDR3 region is CASRWDRTNTGELFF. CDR3 in DNA: TGTGCCAGCAGATGGGACAGGACCAACACCGGGGAGCTGTTTTTT.

The chain combines TRBV2 with TRBJ2-3; TRBD2 is a possible D gene (6 bases). The germline gives CDR1 SNHLY, CDR2 FYNNEI. The CDR3 loop spans 13 amino acids. V lost 7 bases and J lost 4, with 12 bases in between. For the CDR3, the DNA is TGTGCCAGCACTAAGGACTACGCAGATACGCAGTATTTT. Its protein is CASTKDYADTQYF.

The chain employs TRBV2 and TRBJ1-1, with TRBD1 identical over 7 bases. Germline CDR1 and CDR2: SNHLY and FYNNEI. V shed 6 bases and J 11 bases; nucleotides not matched to a gene: 9. The CDR3 is made up of 12 amino acids. The chain's CDR3 is CASRVMTGRAFF. The DNA of the CDR3 is TGTGCCAGCAGGGTCATGACAGGGAGGGCTTTCTTT. Full variable domain (remainder filled in from reference TRBV2 and TRBJ1-1): EPEVTQTPSHQVTQMGQEVILRCVPISNHLYFYWYRQILGQKVEFLVSFYNNEISEKSEIFDDQFSVERPDGSNFTLKIRSTKLEDSAMYFCASRVMTGRAFFGQGTRLTVV.

CDR3 region: CASSIRQMSGNTIYF. Written as DNA, the CDR3 is TGTGCCAGTAGTATACGTCAGATGTCTGGAAACACCATATATTTT. The V and J genes are TRBV19 and TRBJ1-3; no clear D. Trimming stripped 2 bases from V and 1 base from J, with 9 bases between. The length of the CDR3 is 15 residues. Germline V gene lookup returns CDR1 LNHDA and CDR2 SQIVND (reference sequence).

The CDR3 region is CASSGDILEQYF. The CDR3 DNA reads TGTGCCAGCAGCGGGGACATTCTCGAGCAGTACTTC. This chain uses TRBV2 with TRBJ2-7, with D maybe TRBD1 (6 bases). Germline CDR1 and CDR2: SNHLY and FYNNEI. The CDR3 covers 12 residues. Deletions cut 6 bases from V and 6 bases from J, with 12 bases between.

This clone came up once. The rearrangement uses TRBV7-6 and TRBJ2-3; 7 bases map to TRBD2. CDR3 length: 16 amino acids. V lost 0 bases and J lost 3; bases outside the gene matches: 6. Germline V gene sequence: CDR1 SGHVS, CDR2 FNYEAQ. The CDR3 is CASSLAGGPETDTQYF. CDR3 sequence (DNA): TGTGCCAGCAGCTTAGCGGGAGGGCCGGAAACAGATACGCAGTATTTT.

The rearrangement joins TRBV5-1 to TRBJ2-1; the match to TRBD2 covers 7 bases. The ends lost 0 bases at V and 4 bases at J; junction bases unmatched: 4. Germline V gives CDR1 SGHRS, CDR2 YFSETQ. The CDR3 runs to 15 residues. The CDR3 is CASSLVASGYNEQFF. In DNA, the CDR3 is TGCGCCAGCAGCTTGGTGGCTAGCGGATACAATGAGCAGTTCTTC.

This clone was detected only a few times. This rearrangement joins TRBV21-1 to TRBJ2-7; the table's D call, TRBD2, was not checked against the DNA. TRBV21-1 is termed a pseudogene. The CDR3 contains 17 residues. CDR3 sequence reads: CASSTGTSGLVTYEQYF. In DNA, the CDR3 is TGTGCCAGCAGCACCGGGACTAGCGGTTTAGTCACCTACGAGCAGTACTTC.

This chain connects TRBV2 to TRBJ2-1, with 10 bases that match TRBD2. With 3 bases clipped from V and 9 bases from J, the junction kept 5 bases outside the gene matches. This CDR3 comprises 14 residues. The germline gives CDR1 SNHLY, CDR2 FYNNEI. CDR3 nucleotide sequence: TGTGCCAGCAGTGAGGGGACTAGCGTCGGTGAGCAGTTCTTC. This gives the protein CASSEGTSVGEQFF.

The chain combines TRBV18 with TRBJ2-1, with unresolved D. CDR3 size: 11 residues. Germline V CDR1 and CDR2: KGHSH, LQKENI. Trimming took 5 bases from V and 15 from J, leaving 14 bases between them. The CDR3 nucleotides read TGTGCCAGCTCAGTCACAGATTTGACGTTCTTC. As protein: CASSVTDLTFF.

The chain employs TRBV6-1 and TRBJ2-2; D perhaps matches TRBD1 (5 bases). Germline values: CDR1 MNHNS, CDR2 SASEGT. The length of the CDR3 is 14 residues. V was trimmed by 6 bases and J by 0 bases, leaving 8 bases between them. The CDR3 bases are TGTGCCAGCAGGGACATAACGAACACCGGGGAGCTGTTTTTT. This encodes CASRDITNTGELFF.

The CDR3: CASSLTGGSSYNEQFF. The CDR3 DNA sequence: TGTGCCAGCAGCCTCACAGGGGGCTCATCCTACAATGAGCAGTTCTTC. The rearrangement links TRBV9 to TRBJ2-1, with TRBD1 identical over 9 bases. V gave up 4 bases and J gave up 1 base; unmatched junction bases: 6. The CDR3 sequence is 16 residues long. Germline V gives CDR1 SGDLS, CDR2 YYNGEE. The variable domain in full, with the rest retrieved from reference TRBV9 and TRBJ2-1, is DSGVTQTPKHLITATGQRVTLRCSPRSGDLSVYWYQQSLDQGLQFLIQYYNGEERAKGNILERFSAQQFPDLHSELNLSSLELGDSALYFCASSLTGGSSYNEQFFGPGTRLTVL.

V usage is TRBV5-1 and J usage is TRBJ2-3; D possibly corresponds to TRBD1 (5 bases). V dropped 0 bases and J dropped 0 bases, with 8 bases sitting between them. The germline V gene encodes CDR1 SGHRS and CDR2 YFSETQ. This CDR3 contains 15 residues. The CDR3 nucleotides read TGCGCCAGCAGCTTGGGGGGCCCTAGCACAGATACGCAGTATTTT. It specifies CASSLGGPSTDTQYF.

This rearrangement joins TRBV5-1 to TRBJ2-2; 10 nucleotides agree with TRBD2. Germline loops: CDR1 SGHRS, CDR2 YFSETQ. The trim removed 0 bases at V and 6 bases at J, leaving 8 bases unmatched. The CDR3 runs 17 residues. CDR3 in DNA: TGCGCCAGCAGCTTGGGTGGGGCTAGCGGGAGCCCCGGGGAGCTGTTTTTT. It is translated as CASSLGGASGSPGELFF.

This clone has a handful of counts. The chain is built from TRBV14 and TRBJ1-1, with no clear D. CDR3 length: 11 amino acids. Trimming left V 5 bases short and J 4 bases short, with 5 bases between. Germline CDR1 is SGHDN and CDR2 is FVKESK. The CDR3 sequence: CASSSFTEAFF. CDR3 in DNA: TGTGCCAGCAGCTCTTTCACTGAAGCTTTCTTT.

The gene calls are TRBV2 and TRBJ2-5; 8 bases map to TRBD2. Germline V lookup: CDR1 SNHLY, CDR2 FYNNEI. V gave up 2 bases and J gave up 3 bases; unmatched junction bases: 11. This CDR3 contains 17 residues. The CDR3, as DNA: TGTGCCAGCAGTGAAAGTGGTTGGGGTAGCGGGAAAGAGACCCAGTACTTC. The encoded protein is CASSESGWGSGKETQYF.